A selection of T cell receptor beta chains follows, all from one sample in a study of blood T cell repertoires in COVID-19. Data came from immunoSEQ multiplex PCR; TCRdb stores just in-frame clones and leaves some out. The sample yields roughly 300,000 clones, over 75% seen once. The sequencing input was peripheral blood. The receptors were sampled from a human donor in a cohort sampled during active COVID-19. CDR3s include the opening cysteine and the closing phenylalanine or tryptophan. D genes are given only for firm matches. Some rows mark clone size as missing; the rest say once, few, many or name a class of expanded clone.

V gene	D gene	J gene	clone size	CDR3 DNA	CDR3 protein
TRBV4-1	TRBD2	TRBJ2-7	NA	TGCGCCAGCAGCCAAGGCGGGGGGACCTACGAGCAGTACTTC	CASSQGGGTYEQYF
TRBV6-5	NA	TRBJ2-1	once	TGTGCCAGCAGTCCACGGGATGAGCAGTTCTTC	CASSPRDEQFF
TRBV6-1	NA	TRBJ1-5	NA	TGTGCCAGCAGTGAATATATAGGCAATCAGCCCCAGCATTTT	CASSEYIGNQPQHF
TRBV5-6	NA	TRBJ2-3	once	TGTGCCAGCAGCTTGTACGGGACTGTCACAGATACGCAGTATTTT	CASSLYGTVTDTQYF
TRBV12-5	NA	TRBJ2-6	NA	TGTGCTAGTGGTTCACCCCGGGGCTCTGGGGCCAACGTCCTGACTTTC	CASGSPRGSGANVLTF
TRBV6-6	TRBD1	TRBJ1-2	few	TGTGCCAGCAGTTTTGGGACAGGGGAGAACTATGGCTACACCTTC	CASSFGTGENYGYTF
TRBV6-5	NA	TRBJ2-1	few	TGTGCCAGCAGTCCCACAGGGAGTGAGCAGTTCTTC	CASSPTGSEQFF
TRBV6-1	NA	TRBJ2-1	NA	TGTGCCAGCAGTGAAGCGCTAGATTATGAGCAGTTCTTC	CASSEALDYEQFF
TRBV5-1	TRBD2	TRBJ2-7	NA	TGCGCCAGCAGCGCCGGGAGCGGGACCTACGAGCAGTACTTC	CASSAGSGTYEQYF
TRBV10-2	NA	TRBJ2-4	NA	TGCGCCAGCAGTGAGTCTACAGTTGCCAAAAACATTCAGTACTTC	CASSESTVAKNIQYF
TRBV30	NA	TRBJ1-4	NA	TGTGCCTGGAGGAGTGAGGGATCTGGAGGAGAAAAACTGTTTTTT	CAWRSEGSGGEKLFF
TRBV28	NA	TRBJ1-5	NA	TGTGCCAGCAGGCCTGAGAATCAGCCCCAGCATTTT	CASRPENQPQHF
TRBV11-3	TRBD1	TRBJ2-2	NA	TGTGCCAGCAGCCAGGTGGGACAGGGCACCGGGGAGCTGTTTTTT	CASSQVGQGTGELFF
TRBV6-5	TRBD1	TRBJ2-7	NA	TGTGCCAGCAGTTACGGGGGACAGGGGGTTCAATACGAGCAGTACTTC	CASSYGGQGVQYEQYF
TRBV3-1/TRBV3-2	NA	TRBJ2-1	NA	TGTGCCAGTTCAATCTACAATGAGCAGTTCTTC	CASSIYNEQFF
TRBV5-1	NA	TRBJ1-2	NA	TGCGCCAGCAGCTTGGGGCACCTCACGGGAGGCTACACCTTC	CASSLGHLTGGYTF
TRBV5-1	TRBD2	TRBJ2-1	NA	TGCGCCAGCAGCTTGGATGGTAGCGGGGGACGCGAGCAGTTCTTC	CASSLDGSGGREQFF
TRBV18	NA	TRBJ1-1	few	TGTGCCAGCTCACCACCGACAGGAGGAAACACTGAAGCTTTCTTT	CASSPPTGGNTEAFF
TRBV6-5	NA	TRBJ2-5	NA	TGTGCCAGCAGCCTTTCTTCGCTAGGGACCCAGTACTTC	CASSLSSLGTQYF
TRBV5-4	TRBD1	TRBJ1-6	once	TGTGCCAGCAGCATACAGGGGAGTCATTCACCCCTCCACTTT	CASSIQGSHSPLHF
TRBV10-2	NA	TRBJ1-2	NA	TGCGCCAGCAGTGAGTCGACTAGGACCTATGGCTACACCTTC	CASSESTRTYGYTF
TRBV5-8	NA	TRBJ1-2	NA	TGTGCCAGCAGCTCAAGGACAGCGCGGGGCTACACCTTC	CASSSRTARGYTF
TRBV7-3	TRBD2	TRBJ2-1	NA	TGTGCCAGCAGCGCAGCGGGGGGGCCCCCGGATGAGCAGTTCTTC	CASSAAGGPPDEQFF
TRBV20-1	TRBD1	TRBJ1-2	NA	TGCAGTGCTAGTAAGGGACAGCCCTATGGCTACACCTTC	CSASKGQPYGYTF
TRBV15	NA	TRBJ1-6	NA	TGTGCCACCAGCAGAGATCTAGGGGGTACGTCCTATAATTCACCCCTCCACTTT	CATSRDLGGTSYNSPLHF
TRBV19	TRBD2	TRBJ2-5	NA	TGTGCCAGTAGTCGGTACCCCCCGGGACTAGCGGAGACCCAGTACTTC	CASSRYPPGLAETQYF
TRBV6-5	NA	TRBJ1-6	NA	TGTGCCAGCAGTTCACAGTCACTGGGGGCTTCACCCCTCCACTTT	CASSSQSLGASPLHF
TRBV6-5	NA	TRBJ1-4	NA	TGTGCCAGCAGTTACGACCCCGGGGGTGAAAAACTGTTTTTT	CASSYDPGGEKLFF
TRBV2	NA	TRBJ1-1	NA	TGTGCCAGCAGTGGGACAGCTAAGAACACTGAAGCTTTCTTT	CASSGTAKNTEAFF
TRBV2	TRBD1	TRBJ1-5	few	TGTGCCAGCCGAACGGACAGGGCGTATAGCAATCAGCCCCAGCATTTT	CASRTDRAYSNQPQHF
TRBV9	NA	TRBJ1-1	NA	TGTGCCAGCAGCTTTCAGGCGACATCCTTCACTGAAGCTTTCTTT	CASSFQATSFTEAFF
TRBV9	TRBD1	TRBJ2-1	NA	TGTGCCACACAACAGGGGCCGTACAATGAGCAGTTCTTC	CATQQGPYNEQFF
TRBV10-3	NA	TRBJ1-5	NA	TGTGCCATCAGTGAGTCTGGGGGAGGGATCCATCAGCCCCAGCATTTT	CAISESGGGIHQPQHF
TRBV5-1	NA	TRBJ2-1	NA	TGCGCCAGCAGCTACAAGATGTACGACACGAATGAGCAGTTCTTC	CASSYKMYDTNEQFF
TRBV9	NA	TRBJ1-4	once	TGTGCCAGCAGCGTAGAAGTGAAAGGGGATGAAAAACTGTTTTTT	CASSVEVKGDEKLFF
TRBV6-5	NA	TRBJ1-5	NA	TGTGCCAGCAGTCAAAAGGGGATAAATCAGCCCCAGCATTTT	CASSQKGINQPQHF
TRBV7-8	NA	TRBJ2-1	NA	TGTGCCAGCAGCTTAGAACCCAGGGCTAATGAGCAGTTCTTC	CASSLEPRANEQFF
TRBV7-2	NA	TRBJ2-2	once	TGTGCCAGCAGCCAGAGAGCGCCCACGGGCACCGGGGAGCTGTTTTTT	CASSQRAPTGTGELFF
TRBV30	TRBD1	TRBJ1-5	NA	TGTGCCTGGACCGCCGGGACAGTTTATAGCAATCAGCCCCAGCATTTT	CAWTAGTVYSNQPQHF
TRBV11-2	TRBD1	TRBJ2-7	NA	TGTGCCAGCAGCTTAGGGGACAGGGATTTCGACGAGCAGTACTTC	CASSLGDRDFDEQYF
TRBV5-5	NA	TRBJ1-2	NA	TGTGCCAGCAGCCTAATCGGGGGCTACACCTTC	CASSLIGGYTF
TRBV30	TRBD2	TRBJ2-3	once	TGTGCCTGGAGTTCCGGTAGCGGGGGAGCAGATACGCAGTATTTT	CAWSSGSGGADTQYF
TRBV5-4	NA	TRBJ1-6	NA	TGTGCCAGCAGATCAGGGGTCGGGAATTCACCCCTCCACTTT	CASRSGVGNSPLHF
TRBV9	NA	TRBJ2-3	NA	TGTGCCAGCAGCGTCGGGACTTTAAGCACAGATACGCAGTATTTT	CASSVGTLSTDTQYF
TRBV7-9	TRBD1	TRBJ1-2	NA	TGTGCCAGCCAACAGGGGCCCAACTATGGCTACACCTTC	CASQQGPNYGYTF
TRBV28	NA	TRBJ1-1	NA	TGTGCCAGCAGTTTACCTCCCCCCAGCACTGAAGCTTTCTTT	CASSLPPPSTEAFF
TRBV7-9	NA	TRBJ1-1	NA	TGTGCCAGCAGCTTAACTTATCTGAACACTGAAGCTTTCTTT	CASSLTYLNTEAFF
TRBV7-9	NA	TRBJ2-3	NA	TGTGCCAGCAGCTTAGCGCTGTCAGGGAACACAGATACGCAGTATTTT	CASSLALSGNTDTQYF
TRBV10-2	NA	TRBJ2-7	NA	TGCGCCAGCAGTAGGCAGGTAATCGCCTACGAGCAGTACTTC	CASSRQVIAYEQYF
TRBV19	NA	TRBJ2-7	NA	TGTGCCAGTACCCCCGCCCTGGGGCAGAGCTACGAGCAGTACTTC	CASTPALGQSYEQYF
TRBV3-1/TRBV3-2	TRBD1	TRBJ1-4	once	TGTGCCAGCAGCCCATCACGCGGAGGGACAGGGGAAAAACTGTTTTTT	CASSPSRGGTGEKLFF
TRBV30	NA	TRBJ2-2	NA	TGTGCCTGGAGACCATTCAGGGGCCTTCTAGGGGACACCGGGGAGCTGTTTTTT	CAWRPFRGLLGDTGELFF
TRBV5-1	TRBD1	TRBJ1-6	NA	TGCGCCAGCAGCTTGTTGCGACAGGGGGATTCACCCCTCCACTTT	CASSLLRQGDSPLHF